These 19 T cell receptor beta chains share one sample of origin, sequenced in a study of blood T cell repertoires in COVID-19. The table came from immunoSEQ multiplex PCR; TCRdb's copy has only in-frame clones and leaves some out. This table holds about 190,000 clones, more than 75% found once. Sequenced material: peripheral blood. These TCRs come from a human donor in a cohort sampled during active COVID-19.

The CDR3 region is CASSLDRGENEQFF. In nucleotides, the CDR3 is TGTGCCAGCAGCCTGGACAGGGGAGAGAATGAGCAGTTCTTC. The J gene is TRBJ2-1, the V gene TRBV6-2 or TRBV6-3; 9 positions match TRBD1. Germline CDR1 is MNHEY and CDR2 is SVGEGT. The junction had 7 bases not matched to a gene; V was cut back by 6 bases and J by 7 bases. The CDR3 loop spans 14 amino acids.

The V and J genes are TRBV12-3 or TRBV12-4 and TRBJ2-2, with D maybe TRBD1 (5 bases). The CDR3 extends over 13 amino acids. Trimming left V 2 bases short and J 6 bases short, with 7 bases between. The CDR3 DNA reads as TGTGCCAGCAGTTTACTAGGGGCCGGGGAGCTGTTTTTT. Translating it yields CASSLLGAGELFF.

This chain joins TRBV30 and TRBJ1-3, with a tentative D call TRBD1 (6 bases). Trimming took 1 base from V and 5 from J, leaving 12 bases between them. Germline V gene sequence: CDR1 GTSNPN, CDR2 SVGIG (reference sequence). This CDR3 spans 14 amino acids. The CDR3 region is CAWSETGGRNTIYF. DNA for the CDR3: TGTGCCTGGAGTGAGACGGGGGGCCGAAACACCATATATTTT.

The rearrangement links TRBV7-8 to TRBJ2-5; D may be TRBD2 (7 bases). This CDR3 comprises 16 residues. V lost 8 bases to trimming and J lost 5 bases, with 24 bases between them. In germline, CDR1 is SGHVS, CDR2 FQNEAQ. The CDR3: CASYPYGGGAEETQYF. DNA for the CDR3: TGTGCCAGCTACCCGTACGGCGGGGGCGCAGAGGAGACCCAGTACTTC. The whole variable domain, filled in from reference TRBV7-8 and TRBJ2-5, reads GAGVSQSPRYKVAKRGQDVALRCDPISGHVSLFWYQQALGQGPEFLTYFQNEAQLDKSGLPSDRFFAERPEGSVSTLKIQRTQQEDSAVYLCASYPYGGGAEETQYFGPGTRLLVL.

The genes are TRBV6-1 and TRBJ2-7; D may be TRBD2 (5 bases). Germline V gene data show CDR1 as MNHNS and CDR2 as SASEGT. This CDR3 is built from 15 residues. V gave up 0 bases and J gave up 3 bases, with 12 bases separating them. The CDR3 loop reads CASSEASGSLYEQYF. For the CDR3, the DNA is TGTGCCAGCAGTGAAGCTTCGGGGAGTCTCTACGAGCAGTACTTC.

The J gene is TRBJ1-1, the V gene TRBV30; TRBD1 matches 8 bases. Germline CDR1 GTSNPN, CDR2 SVGIG (reference sequence). The CDR3 runs to 14 residues. V trimming: 2 bases; J trimming: 11 bases; junction bases outside the gene matches: 13. CDR3 DNA: TGTGCCTGGAGTTCTCCTGGACAGGGCATTGCGGCTTTCTTT. It codes for CAWSSPGQGIAAFF. Based on the CDR3 plus reference TRBV30 and TRBJ1-1, the full variable domain is SQTIHQWPATLVQPVGSPLSLECTVEGTSNPNLYWYRQAAGRGLQLLFYSVGIGQISSEVPQNLSASRPQDRQFILSSKKLLLSDSGFYLCAWSSPGQGIAAFFGQGTRLTVV.

The chain recombines TRBV29-1 with TRBJ2-1; TRBD2 agrees at 9 bases. The V segment lost 3 bases and the J segment 5 bases; nucleotides outside the gene matches: 8. CDR1 is SQVTM, CDR2 ANQGSEA, per germline. The CDR3 has 15 residues. This CDR3 is CSVEEGGRGHNEQFF. For the CDR3, the DNA is TGCAGCGTTGAGGAGGGCGGGAGGGGACACAATGAGCAGTTCTTC.

The CDR3 region is CASSFKGGAFF. Here the CDR3 DNA reads TGTGCCAGCAGTTTCAAAGGGGGAGCTTTCTTT. The chain combines TRBV12-3 or TRBV12-4 with TRBJ1-1; a possible D gene is TRBD1 (6 bases). The CDR3 is 11 residues long. The germline V and J ends were trimmed by 3 bases and 10 bases, with 9 bases remaining between them.

This rearrangement joins TRBV7-2 to TRBJ2-3, with D maybe TRBD2 (7 bases). Trimming took off 3 bases at V and 0 bases at J, with 16 bases between the two ends. Per the germline V gene, CDR1 is SGHTA and CDR2 is FQGNSA. This CDR3 spans 17 amino acids. CDR3 protein: CASSFGGPAPSTDTQYF. CDR3 bases: TGTGCCAGCAGCTTCGGGGGGCCGGCCCCTAGCACAGATACGCAGTATTTT.

The chain couples TRBV15 to TRBJ1-6; D unresolved. The CDR3 has 17 amino acids. With 2 bases removed from V and 0 bases from J, the gap between germline ends came to 11 bases. The germline V gene has CDR1 LNHNV and CDR2 YYDKDF (reference sequence). In nucleotides, the CDR3 is TGTGCCACCAGCAGAACCTCGGGGAGCTCCTATAATTCACCCCTCCACTTT. Its translation is CATSRTSGSSYNSPLHF.

The V and J genes are TRBV4-3 and TRBJ2-2, with a weak D call TRBD2 (6 bases). The CDR3 totals 15 residues. V was cut by 1 base and J by 8 bases, with 14 bases left in between. From germline, CDR1 is LGHNA and CDR2 YSLEER. The CDR3 bases are TGCGCCAGCAGCCAAGCGGCGAGGGCGGGGGGGGAGCTGTTTTTT. It yields the protein CASSQAARAGGELFF.

A word on this clone: This same CDR3 is encoded by further DNA sequences in the sample. The rearrangement joins TRBV15 to TRBJ2-5; 7 nucleotides line up with TRBD1. CDR1 LNHNV and CDR2 YYDKDF come from the germline V gene (reference sequence). V lost 0 bases to trimming and J lost 4 bases; unmatched junction nucleotides: 2. The CDR3 is made up of 14 amino acids. The CDR3 loop is CATSRDRGRETQYF. As DNA, the CDR3 is TGTGCCACCAGCAGAGATAGGGGGCGAGAGACCCAGTACTTC.

The chain carries TRBV6-5 and TRBJ2-5, with 8 positions matching TRBD1. The CDR3 runs 13 residues. CDR1 is MNHEY and CDR2 is SVGAGI in the germline V gene. The trim removed 10 bases at V and 3 bases at J, leaving 7 bases unmatched. The CDR3 DNA follows: TGTGCCACCGATAGGACAGGGAAAGAGACCCAGTACTTC. The encoded protein is CATDRTGKETQYF.

This chain joins TRBV4-3 and TRBJ1-6, with 7 bases matching TRBD1. The CDR3 is made up of 16 amino acids. The germline V gene encodes CDR1 LGHNA and CDR2 YSLEER. Unmatched junction bases numbered 6, after V lost 0 bases and J lost 7 bases. DNA of the CDR3: TGCGCCAGCAGCCAAGATCCGGTACAGGGGAATTCACCCCTCCACTTT. This encodes CASSQDPVQGNSPLHF.

The V gene is TRBV18, the J gene TRBJ2-1; tentative D call: TRBD2 (7 bases). CDR3 length: 15 residues. V was clipped by 8 bases and J by 8 bases, with 22 bases between them. Germline lookup yields CDR1 KGHSH and CDR2 LQKENI. This CDR3 reads CASPPRGGLIDEQFF. CDR3 in DNA: TGTGCCAGCCCTCCAAGGGGGGGCCTAATAGATGAGCAGTTCTTC.

The CDR3 nucleotides are TGTGCCAGCACCCAGAACACTGAAGCTTTCTTT. Its protein is CASTQNTEAFF. V is TRBV2 and J is TRBJ1-1, with D hard to call. Germline loops: CDR1 SNHLY, CDR2 FYNNEI. CDR3 length: 11 residues. With 7 bases removed from V and 1 base from J, the gap between germline ends came to 4 bases.

V gene TRBV6-5 combines with J gene TRBJ1-2; no clear D gene. V gave up 5 bases and J gave up 6 bases, with 10 bases separating them. This CDR3 spans 12 amino acids. The germline CDR1 and CDR2 sequences are MNHEY and SVGAGI. CDR3 sequence reads: CASSTGAHGYTF. Written as DNA, the CDR3 is TGTGCCAGCAGTACCGGAGCACATGGCTACACCTTC.

The chain joins TRBV7-2 to TRBJ2-5; 11 bases fit TRBD2. The length of the CDR3 is 15 residues. Germline V CDR1 and CDR2: SGHTA, FQGNSA. V shed 5 bases, J shed 1 base, and the junction held 3 bases outside the gene matches. The CDR3 DNA reads as TGTGCCAGCAGCCGGGGACTAGCGGCCCAAGAGACCCAGTACTTC. This translates into CASSRGLAAQETQYF.

V is TRBV18 and J is TRBJ2-7; tentative D call: TRBD2 (5 bases). The germline V and J ends were trimmed by 2 bases and 5 bases, with 13 bases remaining between them. Per germline, CDR1 KGHSH and CDR2 LQKENI. The CDR3 consists of 14 residues. The CDR3 region is CASSPGRGTDEQYF. Written as DNA, the CDR3 is TGTGCCAGCTCACCAGGTCGGGGTACCGACGAGCAGTACTTC.